This TCR beta chain was identified in a study of T cell responses to AZD1222 COVID-19 vaccine. With respect to this clone: Its antigen remains unknown.

Sequencing was performed with immunoSEQ multiplex PCR; in TCRdb, only in-frame clones are kept and a portion is missing. Of approximately 120,000 clones in the sample, roughly 86% were seen once. The germline CDR1 and CDR2 sequences are SGDLS and YYNGEE. The V and J ends lost 0 bases and 5 bases respectively, with 14 bases between them. The CDR3 sequence is 15 residues long. Notes on the study in general: Among spike-specific TCRs, nearly half reportedly target unmutated variant regions. At baseline, seropositivity was found in only six AZD1222 recipients. Repertoire sampling was restricted to post-peak T cell response timepoints. Donors skewed white British and female; clonal diversity was possibly underestimated.

The receptor was isolated from an adult in good health. J is TRBJ1-1 and V is TRBV9; a weak D match, TRBD1 (5 bases). Sequencing was performed on peripheral blood, taken on day 0 of MenACWY control vaccination. The CDR3 region has the DNA TGTGCCAGCAGCGTAGGGGGCGGAGGGGTGACTGAAGCTTTCTTT. This gives the protein CASSVGGGGVTEAFF.